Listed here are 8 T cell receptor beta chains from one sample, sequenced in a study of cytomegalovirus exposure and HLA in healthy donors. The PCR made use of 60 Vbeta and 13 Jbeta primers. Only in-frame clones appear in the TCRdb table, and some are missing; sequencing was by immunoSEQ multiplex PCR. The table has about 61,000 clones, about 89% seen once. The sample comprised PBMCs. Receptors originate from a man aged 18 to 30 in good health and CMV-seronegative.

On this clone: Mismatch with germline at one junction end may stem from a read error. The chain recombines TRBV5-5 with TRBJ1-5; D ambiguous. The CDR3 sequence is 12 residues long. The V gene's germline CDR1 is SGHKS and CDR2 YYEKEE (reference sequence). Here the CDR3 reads CANSAGNQPQHF. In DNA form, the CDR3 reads TGTGCCAACAGCGCGGGAAATCAGCCCCAGCATTTT.

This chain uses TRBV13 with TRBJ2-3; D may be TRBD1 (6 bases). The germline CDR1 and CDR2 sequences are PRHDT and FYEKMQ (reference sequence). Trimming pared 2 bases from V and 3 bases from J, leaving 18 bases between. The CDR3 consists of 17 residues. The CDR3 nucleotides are TGTGCCAGCAGCTTAATGCAGGGCCACCAGGGGACAGATACGCAGTATTTT. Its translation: CASSLMQGHQGTDTQYF.

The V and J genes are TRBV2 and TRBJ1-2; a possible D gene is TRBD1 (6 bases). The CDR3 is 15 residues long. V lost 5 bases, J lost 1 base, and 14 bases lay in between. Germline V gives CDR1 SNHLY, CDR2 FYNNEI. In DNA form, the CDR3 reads TGTGCCAGCAGTCCGGACAGCAAGCTTAACTATGGCTACACCTTC. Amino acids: CASSPDSKLNYGYTF.

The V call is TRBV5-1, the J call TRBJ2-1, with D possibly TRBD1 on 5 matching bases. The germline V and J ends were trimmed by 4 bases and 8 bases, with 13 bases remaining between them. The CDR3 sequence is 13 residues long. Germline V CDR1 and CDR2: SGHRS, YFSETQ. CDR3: CASSPYSRDEQFF. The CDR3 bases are TGCGCCAGCAGCCCCTACTCCAGGGATGAGCAGTTCTTC.

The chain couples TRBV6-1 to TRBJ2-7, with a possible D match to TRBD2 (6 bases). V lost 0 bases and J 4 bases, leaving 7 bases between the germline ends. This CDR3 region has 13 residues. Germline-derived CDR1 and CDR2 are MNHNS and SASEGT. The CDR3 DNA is TGTGCCAGCAGTGAAGCGCGGGGTTACGAGCAGTACTTC. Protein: CASSEARGYEQYF.

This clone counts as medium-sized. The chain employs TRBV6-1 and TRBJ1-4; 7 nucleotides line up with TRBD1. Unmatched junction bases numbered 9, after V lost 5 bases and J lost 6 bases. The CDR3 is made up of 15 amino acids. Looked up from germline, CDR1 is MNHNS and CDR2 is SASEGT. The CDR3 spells CASSTTGDVHEKLFF. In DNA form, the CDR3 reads TGTGCCAGCAGTACTACAGGGGATGTGCATGAAAAACTGTTTTTT.

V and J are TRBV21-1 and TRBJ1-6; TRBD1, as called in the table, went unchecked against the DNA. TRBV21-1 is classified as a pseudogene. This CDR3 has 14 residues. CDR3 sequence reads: CASIQGVEDSPLHF. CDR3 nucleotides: TGTGCCAGCATCCAGGGTGTTGAGGATTCACCCCTCCACTTT.

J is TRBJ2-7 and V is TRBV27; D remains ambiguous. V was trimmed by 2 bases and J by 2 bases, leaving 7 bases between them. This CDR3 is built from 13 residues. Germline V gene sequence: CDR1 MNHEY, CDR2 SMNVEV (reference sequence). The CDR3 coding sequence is TGTGCCAGCAGTTTAACCCCTACCTACGAGCAGTACTTC. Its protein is CASSLTPTYEQYF.